This T cell receptor beta chain was found in a study of T cell responses to AZD1222 COVID-19 vaccine. Libraries were prepared by immunoSEQ multiplex PCR; TCRdb keeps only in-frame clonotypes and omits some of them. The table includes approximately 74,000 clones, 70% to 90% detected once. A note on this clone: As yet, its antigen is unknown.

This CDR3 has 15 amino acids. The V end lost 1 base, the J end lost 8 bases, and 15 bases lay between the germline ends. Germline values: CDR1 SGHAT, CDR2 FQNNGV. Overall study results and limits: Per reports, nearly half of all spike-specific TCRs target regions that are unmutated in variants. Vaccine-related CD4 TCRs covered spike, predominating at 160-218 and 743-854. The repertoires were collected only after the peak T cell response. The breadth and depth of Spike-specific TCRs increased once two AZD1222 doses had been given.

This TCR was recovered from an adult who received the AZD1222 COVID-19 vaccine. V and J are TRBV11-2 and TRBJ1-5; no reliable D call. Material: peripheral blood, obtained 28 days after the second AZD1222 dose. The CDR3 nucleotides read TGTGCCAGCAGCTTAGGCTTAGGGAGGTGGGAGCCCCAGCATTTT. Its protein is CASSLGLGRWEPQHF.